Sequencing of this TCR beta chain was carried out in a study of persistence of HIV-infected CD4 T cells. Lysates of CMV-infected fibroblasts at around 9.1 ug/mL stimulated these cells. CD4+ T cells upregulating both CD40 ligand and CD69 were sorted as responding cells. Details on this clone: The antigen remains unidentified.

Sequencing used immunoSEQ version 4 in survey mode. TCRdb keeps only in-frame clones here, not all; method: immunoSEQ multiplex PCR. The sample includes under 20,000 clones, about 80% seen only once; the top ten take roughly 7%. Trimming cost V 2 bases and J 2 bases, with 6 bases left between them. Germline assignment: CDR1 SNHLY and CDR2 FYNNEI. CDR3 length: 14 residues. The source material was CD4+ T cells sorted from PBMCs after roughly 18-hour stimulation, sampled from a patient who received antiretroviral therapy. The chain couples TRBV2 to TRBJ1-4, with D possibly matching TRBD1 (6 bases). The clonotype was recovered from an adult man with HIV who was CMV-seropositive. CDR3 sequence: CASSEQGTNEKLFF. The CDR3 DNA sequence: TGTGCCAGCAGTGAACAGGGGACTAATGAAAAACTGTTTTTT. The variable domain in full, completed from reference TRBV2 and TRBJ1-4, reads EPEVTQTPSHQVTQMGQEVILRCVPISNHLYFYWYRQILGQKVEFLVSFYNNEISEKSEIFDDQFSVERPDGSNFTLKIRSTKLEDSAMYFCASSEQGTNEKLFFGSGTQLSVL.